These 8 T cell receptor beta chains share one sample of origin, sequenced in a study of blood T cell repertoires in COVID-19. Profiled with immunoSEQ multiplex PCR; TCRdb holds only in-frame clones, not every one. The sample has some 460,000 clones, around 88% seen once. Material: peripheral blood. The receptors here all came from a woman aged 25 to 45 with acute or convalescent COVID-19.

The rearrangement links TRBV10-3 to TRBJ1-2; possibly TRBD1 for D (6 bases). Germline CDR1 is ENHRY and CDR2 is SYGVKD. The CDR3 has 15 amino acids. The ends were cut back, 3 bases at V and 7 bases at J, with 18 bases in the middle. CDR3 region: CAISDSKRGAGGYTF. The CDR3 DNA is TGTGCCATCAGTGATTCGAAACGGGGGGCTGGTGGCTACACCTTC.

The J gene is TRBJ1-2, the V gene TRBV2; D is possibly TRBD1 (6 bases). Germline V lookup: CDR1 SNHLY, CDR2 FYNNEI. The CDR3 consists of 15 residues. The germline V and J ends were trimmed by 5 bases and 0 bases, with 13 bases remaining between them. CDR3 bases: TGTGCCAGCAGTTTAGACAGGCCGACTAACTATGGCTACACCTTC. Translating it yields CASSLDRPTNYGYTF.

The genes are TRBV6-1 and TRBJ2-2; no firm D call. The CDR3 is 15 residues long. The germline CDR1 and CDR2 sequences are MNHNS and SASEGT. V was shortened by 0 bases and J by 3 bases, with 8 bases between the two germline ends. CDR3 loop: CASSEAVRDTGELFF. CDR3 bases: TGTGCCAGCAGTGAAGCAGTCCGGGACACCGGGGAGCTGTTTTTT.

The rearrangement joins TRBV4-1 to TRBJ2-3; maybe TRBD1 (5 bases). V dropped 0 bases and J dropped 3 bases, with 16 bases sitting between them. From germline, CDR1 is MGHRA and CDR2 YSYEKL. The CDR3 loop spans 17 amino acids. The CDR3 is CASSQEVVAGRTDTQYF. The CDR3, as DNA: TGCGCCAGCAGCCAAGAGGTCGTGGCAGGGCGGACAGATACGCAGTATTTT.

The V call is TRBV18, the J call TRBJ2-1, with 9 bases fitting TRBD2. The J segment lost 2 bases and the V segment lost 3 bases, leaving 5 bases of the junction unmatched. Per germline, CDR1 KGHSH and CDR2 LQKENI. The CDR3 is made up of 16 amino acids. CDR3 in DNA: TGTGCCAGCTCACCCCGGGCGGGGGGGGCCTACAATGAGCAGTTCTTC. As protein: CASSPRAGGAYNEQFF. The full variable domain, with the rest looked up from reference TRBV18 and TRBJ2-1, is NAGVMQNPRHLVRRRGQEARLRCSPMKGHSHVYWYRQLPEEGLKFMVYLQKENIIDESGMPKERFSAEFPKEGPSILRIQQVVRGDSAAYFCASSPRAGGAYNEQFFGPGTRLTVL.

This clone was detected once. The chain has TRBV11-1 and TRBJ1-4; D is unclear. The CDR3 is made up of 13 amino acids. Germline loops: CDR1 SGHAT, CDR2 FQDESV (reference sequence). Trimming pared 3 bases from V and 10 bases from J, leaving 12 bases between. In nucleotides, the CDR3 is TGTGCCAGCAGCTTCAGTGGAGGGTCAAAACTGTTTTTT. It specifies CASSFSGGSKLFF. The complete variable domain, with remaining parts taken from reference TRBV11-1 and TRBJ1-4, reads EAEVAQSPRYKITEKSQAVAFWCDPISGHATLYWYRQILGQGPELLVQFQDESVVDDSQLPKDRFSAERLKGVDSTLKIQPAELGDSAMYLCASSFSGGSKLFFGSGTQLSVL.

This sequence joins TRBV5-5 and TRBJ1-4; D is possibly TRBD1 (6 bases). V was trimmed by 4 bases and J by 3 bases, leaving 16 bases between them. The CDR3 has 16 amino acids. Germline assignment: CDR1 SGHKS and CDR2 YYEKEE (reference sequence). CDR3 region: CASSIGGGLSNEKLFF. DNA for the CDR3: TGTGCCAGCAGCATTGGCGGGGGGCTCTCTAATGAAAAACTGTTTTTT.

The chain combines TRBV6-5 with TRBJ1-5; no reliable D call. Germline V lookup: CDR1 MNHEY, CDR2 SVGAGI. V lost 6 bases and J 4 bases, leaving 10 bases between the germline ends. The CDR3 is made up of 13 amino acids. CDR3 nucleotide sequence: TGTGCCAGCAGCTCAGACACAAATCAGCCCCAGCATTTT. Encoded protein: CASSSDTNQPQHF.